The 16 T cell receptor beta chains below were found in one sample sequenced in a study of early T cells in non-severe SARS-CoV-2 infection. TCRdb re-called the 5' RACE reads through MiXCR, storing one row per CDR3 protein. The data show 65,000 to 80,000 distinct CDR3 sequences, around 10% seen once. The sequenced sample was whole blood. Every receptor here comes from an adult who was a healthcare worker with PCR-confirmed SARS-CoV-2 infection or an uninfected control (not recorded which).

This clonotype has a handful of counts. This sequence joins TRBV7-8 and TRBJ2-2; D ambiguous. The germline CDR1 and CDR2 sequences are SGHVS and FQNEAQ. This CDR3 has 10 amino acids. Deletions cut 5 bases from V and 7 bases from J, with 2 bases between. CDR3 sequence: CASSRGELFF. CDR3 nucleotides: TGTGCCAGCAGCCGCGGGGAGCTGTTTTTT.

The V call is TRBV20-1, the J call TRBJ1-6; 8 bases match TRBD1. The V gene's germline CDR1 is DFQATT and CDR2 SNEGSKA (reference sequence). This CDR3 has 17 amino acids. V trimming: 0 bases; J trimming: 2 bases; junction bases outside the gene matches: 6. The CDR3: CSARDYGTGTYNSPLHF. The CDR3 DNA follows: TGCAGTGCTAGAGATTATGGGACAGGCACCTATAATTCACCCCTCCACTTT.

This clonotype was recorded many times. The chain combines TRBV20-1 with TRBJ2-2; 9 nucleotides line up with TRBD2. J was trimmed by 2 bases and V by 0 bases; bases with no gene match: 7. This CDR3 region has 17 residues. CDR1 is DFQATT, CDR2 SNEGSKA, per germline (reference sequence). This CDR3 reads CSARDIYSGGNTGELFF. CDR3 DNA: TGCAGTGCTAGAGATATTTATAGCGGGGGTAACACCGGGGAGCTGTTTTTT.

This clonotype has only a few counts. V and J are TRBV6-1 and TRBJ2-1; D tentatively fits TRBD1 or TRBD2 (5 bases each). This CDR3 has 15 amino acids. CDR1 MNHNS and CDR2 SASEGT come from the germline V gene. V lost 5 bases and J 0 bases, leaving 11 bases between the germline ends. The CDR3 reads CASSTEGYSYNEQFF. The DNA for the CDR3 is TGTGCCAGCAGTACCGAGGGGTACTCCTACAATGAGCAGTTCTTC.

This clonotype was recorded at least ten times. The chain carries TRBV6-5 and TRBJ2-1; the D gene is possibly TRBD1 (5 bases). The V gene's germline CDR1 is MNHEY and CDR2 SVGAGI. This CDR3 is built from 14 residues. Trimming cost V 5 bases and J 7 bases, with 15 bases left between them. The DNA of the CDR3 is TGTGCCAGCAGTCCCCGGTCAGGGTCTAATGAGCAGTTCTTC. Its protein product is CASSPRSGSNEQFF.

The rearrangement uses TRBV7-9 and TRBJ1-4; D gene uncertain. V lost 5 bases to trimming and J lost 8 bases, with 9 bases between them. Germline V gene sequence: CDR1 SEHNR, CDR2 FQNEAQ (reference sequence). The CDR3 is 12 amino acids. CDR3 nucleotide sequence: TGTGCCAGCAGCCCTGGGCGGGAAAAACTGTTTTTT. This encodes CASSPGREKLFF.

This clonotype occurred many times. The chain's CDR3 is CASSLEGEGRSPLHF. CDR3 bases: TGCGCCAGCAGCTTGGAAGGGGAGGGGCGCTCACCCCTCCACTTT. The V and J genes are TRBV5-1 and TRBJ1-6; D might be TRBD1 (5 bases). V was trimmed by 0 bases and J by 10 bases, leaving 14 bases between them. The CDR3 runs to 15 residues. Germline CDR1 SGHRS, CDR2 YFSETQ.

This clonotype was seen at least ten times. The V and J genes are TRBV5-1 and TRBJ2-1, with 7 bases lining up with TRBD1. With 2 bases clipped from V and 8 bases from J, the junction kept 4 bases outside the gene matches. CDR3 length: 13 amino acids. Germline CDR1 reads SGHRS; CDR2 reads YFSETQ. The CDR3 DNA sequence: TGCGCCAGCAGCTTTCGCACAGGGGATGAGCAGTTCTTC. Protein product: CASSFRTGDEQFF.

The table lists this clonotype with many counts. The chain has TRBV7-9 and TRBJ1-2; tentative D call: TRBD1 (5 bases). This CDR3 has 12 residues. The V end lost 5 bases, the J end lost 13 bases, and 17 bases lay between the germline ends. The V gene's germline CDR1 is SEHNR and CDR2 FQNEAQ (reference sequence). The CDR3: CASSPAGDPGTF. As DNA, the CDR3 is TGTGCCAGCAGCCCCGCGGGGGACCCGGGCACCTTC.

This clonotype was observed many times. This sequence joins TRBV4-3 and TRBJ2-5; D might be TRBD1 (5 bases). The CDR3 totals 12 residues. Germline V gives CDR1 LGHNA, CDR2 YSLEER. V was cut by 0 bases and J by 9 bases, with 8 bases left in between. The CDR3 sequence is CASSQDIGAQYF. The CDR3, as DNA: TGCGCCAGCAGCCAAGATATAGGGGCCCAGTACTTC.

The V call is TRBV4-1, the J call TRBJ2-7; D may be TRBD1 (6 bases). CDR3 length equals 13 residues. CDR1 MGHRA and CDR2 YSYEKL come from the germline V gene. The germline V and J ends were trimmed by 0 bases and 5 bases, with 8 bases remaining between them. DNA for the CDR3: TGCGCCAGCAGCCAAGATAGGACAGACGAGCAGTACTTC. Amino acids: CASSQDRTDEQYF.

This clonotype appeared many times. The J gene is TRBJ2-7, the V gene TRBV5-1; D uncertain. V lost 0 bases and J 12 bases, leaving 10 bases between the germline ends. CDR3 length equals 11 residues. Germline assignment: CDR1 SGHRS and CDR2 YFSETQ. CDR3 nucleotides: TGCGCCAGCAGCTTGGAGACCCAGCGGTACTTC. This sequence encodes CASSLETQRYF.

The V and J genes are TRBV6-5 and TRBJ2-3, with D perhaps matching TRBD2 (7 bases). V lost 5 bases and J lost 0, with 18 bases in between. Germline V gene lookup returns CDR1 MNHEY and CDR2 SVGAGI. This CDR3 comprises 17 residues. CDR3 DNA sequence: TGTGCCAGCAGTACCATCGCGGGGGCCATTAGCACAGATACGCAGTATTTT. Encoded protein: CASSTIAGAISTDTQYF.

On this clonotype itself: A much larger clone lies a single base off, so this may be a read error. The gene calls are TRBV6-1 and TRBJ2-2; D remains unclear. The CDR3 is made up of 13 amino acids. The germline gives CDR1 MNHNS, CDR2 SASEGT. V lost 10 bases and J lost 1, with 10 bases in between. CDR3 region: CAIRPENTGELFF. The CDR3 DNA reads TGTGCCATCAGGCCAGAGAACACCGGGGAGCTGTTTTTT.

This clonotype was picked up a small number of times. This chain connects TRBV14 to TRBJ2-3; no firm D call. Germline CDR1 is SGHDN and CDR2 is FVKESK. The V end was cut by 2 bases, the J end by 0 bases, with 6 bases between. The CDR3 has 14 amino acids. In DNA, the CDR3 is TGTGCCAGCAGCCAACTTGGGAGCACAGATACGCAGTATTTT. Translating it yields CASSQLGSTDTQYF.

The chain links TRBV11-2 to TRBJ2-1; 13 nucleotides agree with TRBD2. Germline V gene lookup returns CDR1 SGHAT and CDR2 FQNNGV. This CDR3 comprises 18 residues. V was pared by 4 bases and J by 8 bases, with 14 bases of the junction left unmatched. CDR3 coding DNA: TGTGCCAGCAGCTCACACCGTGCGGGACTAGCGGGGTCGGATGAGCAGTTCTTC. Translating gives CASSSHRAGLAGSDEQFF.